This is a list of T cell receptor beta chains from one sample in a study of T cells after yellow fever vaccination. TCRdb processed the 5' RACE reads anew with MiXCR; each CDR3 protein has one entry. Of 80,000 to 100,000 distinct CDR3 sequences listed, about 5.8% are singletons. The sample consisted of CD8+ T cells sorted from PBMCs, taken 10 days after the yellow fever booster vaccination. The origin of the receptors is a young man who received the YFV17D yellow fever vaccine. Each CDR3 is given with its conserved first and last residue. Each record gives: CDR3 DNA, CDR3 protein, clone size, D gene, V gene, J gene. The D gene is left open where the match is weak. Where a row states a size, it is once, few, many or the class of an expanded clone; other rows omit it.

DNA: TGTGCCAGCAGTTTACAGGGGGCTTTTGAAGCTTTCTTT
CDR3: CASSLQGAFEAFF
size: many
D: TRBD1
V: TRBV12-3/TRBV12-4
J: TRBJ1-1

DNA: TGTGCCAGCAGCTTAGGCGGGGCCAACCCCCCGTGCTTC
CDR3: CASSLGGANPPCF
size: few
D: .
V: TRBV11-2
J: TRBJ2-5

DNA: TGTGCCAGCACCTCCGGATATTACGGGTACAGTGCAGATACGCAGTATTTT
CDR3: CASTSGYYGYSADTQYF
size: .
D: .
V: TRBV12-3/TRBV12-4
J: TRBJ2-3

DNA: TGTGCCATCAGGGGGGACAGGGGCCCCTCTGGGGCCAACGTCCTGACTTTC
CDR3: CAIRGDRGPSGANVLTF
size: .
D: TRBD1
V: TRBV10-3
J: TRBJ2-6

DNA: TGTGCCAGCAGCGGACGAGCGGGGGGAATTGGCACAGATACGCAGTATTTT
CDR3: CASSGRAGGIGTDTQYF
size: .
D: TRBD2
V: TRBV7-6
J: TRBJ2-3

DNA: TGTGCCAGCACTTTGGATAGGGCGCGCGACGAGACCCAGTACTTC
CDR3: CASTLDRARDETQYF
size: few
D: .
V: TRBV28
J: TRBJ2-5

DNA: TGTGCCAGCAGCGTAGGTTGGAGGACGAGCACAGATACGCAGTATTTT
CDR3: CASSVGWRTSTDTQYF
size: few
D: .
V: TRBV9
J: TRBJ2-3

DNA: TGCAGCGTGGAAAAAACAGGGACGAACACTGAAGCTTTCTTT
CDR3: CSVEKTGTNTEAFF
size: few
D: .
V: TRBV29-1
J: TRBJ1-1

DNA: TGCGCCAGCGGTCAAATAGGGAACACTGAAGCTTTCTTT
CDR3: CASGQIGNTEAFF
size: few
D: .
V: TRBV5-1
J: TRBJ1-1

DNA: TGTGCCAGCAGCTTAGTTGAAGGGGTTAGTTACGAGCAGTACTTC
CDR3: CASSLVEGVSYEQYF
size: .
D: .
V: TRBV7-8
J: TRBJ2-7

DNA: TGTGCCATTCCGACAGGGCTTCCCTACGAGCAGTACTTC
CDR3: CAIPTGLPYEQYF
size: .
D: TRBD1
V: TRBV10-3
J: TRBJ2-7

DNA: TGTGCCAGCAGCGGATCTCTGGGGAGCGGGGGGTTCGATGAGCAGTTCTTC
CDR3: CASSGSLGSGGFDEQFF
size: .
D: TRBD2
V: TRBV7-6
J: TRBJ2-1

DNA: TGTGCCAGCAGCTTCGGGACCCCAGTAGGCAATGAGCAGTTCTTC
CDR3: CASSFGTPVGNEQFF
size: .
D: .
V: TRBV7-9
J: TRBJ2-1

DNA: TGTGCCAGCAGCGACAGGGGGCCCCGGGACGCTTTCTTT
CDR3: CASSDRGPRDAFF
size: few
D: TRBD1
V: TRBV14
J: TRBJ1-1

DNA: TGCGCCAGCAGCTTGCAGGGCTATTCTAGCACAGATACGCAGTATTTT
CDR3: CASSLQGYSSTDTQYF
size: few
D: .
V: TRBV5-1
J: TRBJ2-3

DNA: TGTGCCAGCAGCCTGGGGGGGGCCGATGGCTACACCTTC
CDR3: CASSLGGADGYTF
size: few
D: .
V: TRBV13
J: TRBJ1-2

DNA: TGTGCCAGCAGCTCGGACGGAATGTCTGGAAGGACCATATATTTT
CDR3: CASSSDGMSGRTIYF
size: many
D: .
V: TRBV7-6
J: TRBJ1-3

DNA: TGCGCCAGCAGCCAAGATATGGGGAACTATAATCCACCCCTCCACTTT
CDR3: CASSQDMGNYNPPLHF
size: .
D: .
V: TRBV4-3
J: TRBJ1-6

DNA: TGTGCCAGCAGCCAAGATGGGACTAGCGGGGCAGATACGCAGTATTTT
CDR3: CASSQDGTSGADTQYF
size: many
D: TRBD2
V: TRBV4-2
J: TRBJ2-3

DNA: TGTGCCAGCAGGGTGACAGGGCAGAACACTGAAGCTTTCTTT
CDR3: CASRVTGQNTEAFF
size: .
D: TRBD1
V: TRBV12-3/TRBV12-4
J: TRBJ1-1

DNA: TGCGCCAGCAGCCAATCTATACTAGCTGCAGATACGCAGTATTTT
CDR3: CASSQSILAADTQYF
size: .
D: .
V: TRBV4-3
J: TRBJ2-3

DNA: TGCAGTGCTAGAGATCGGAACAGGGGGTCATACTACGAGCAGTACTTC
CDR3: CSARDRNRGSYYEQYF
size: .
D: TRBD1
V: TRBV20-1
J: TRBJ2-7

DNA: TGCAGCGTTGCCACAGGGGCCGAGCAGTACTTC
CDR3: CSVATGAEQYF
size: .
D: TRBD1
V: TRBV29-1
J: TRBJ2-7

DNA: TGTGCCAGCAGCTTAGGGTCGGGACTAGCGTCCTACAATGAGCAGTTCTTC
CDR3: CASSLGSGLASYNEQFF
size: few
D: TRBD2
V: TRBV7-9
J: TRBJ2-1

DNA: TGTGCCAGCAGCTTCCCTCCAGGGGAGAGCGCCGAGGGTGAGCAGTTCTTC
CDR3: CASSFPPGESAEGEQFF
size: few
D: .
V: TRBV7-3
J: TRBJ2-1

DNA: TGTGCCAGCAGCGAACTCCGGGGGGGCCTGGACAATGAGCAGTTCTTC
CDR3: CASSELRGGLDNEQFF
size: many
D: TRBD2
V: TRBV7-9
J: TRBJ2-1

DNA: TGCGCCAGCAGCTCAACCGCGTCAGGGTCGAATGGCTACACCTTC
CDR3: CASSSTASGSNGYTF
size: few
D: .
V: TRBV5-1
J: TRBJ1-2

DNA: TGCGCCAGCAGCCAAGCCCCCCCAGGGCGGAACACCGGGGAGCTGTTTTTT
CDR3: CASSQAPPGRNTGELFF
size: many
D: .
V: TRBV4-1
J: TRBJ2-2

DNA: TGTGCCAGCACCCCCCCGAGGGGTGAAGCTTTCTTT
CDR3: CASTPPRGEAFF
size: .
D: .
V: TRBV7-2
J: TRBJ1-1

DNA: TGTGCCAGCAGCGAGTTGACGGACTCCTACGAGCAGTACTTC
CDR3: CASSELTDSYEQYF
size: .
D: .
V: TRBV5-6
J: TRBJ2-7

DNA: TGCGCCAGCAGCTTGGGGCAAGGCAGGGAGGGTTCACCCCTCCACTTT
CDR3: CASSLGQGREGSPLHF
size: .
D: .
V: TRBV5-1
J: TRBJ1-6

DNA: TGCGCCAGCAGTCTCGGTGGGCGGGGTGAAAAACTGTTTTTT
CDR3: CASSLGGRGEKLFF
size: few
D: .
V: TRBV4-3
J: TRBJ1-4

DNA: TGTGCCAGCTACCCGCGGGGGGGAATCGACTACGAGCAGTACTTC
CDR3: CASYPRGGIDYEQYF
size: few
D: TRBD2
V: TRBV13
J: TRBJ2-7

DNA: TGTGCCATCAAAGATACTAATGAAAAACTGTTTTTT
CDR3: CAIKDTNEKLFF
size: .
D: .
V: TRBV10-3
J: TRBJ1-4

DNA: TGTGCCAGCAGTTACTCGACGATTGAAGCTTTCTTT
CDR3: CASSYSTIEAFF
size: few
D: .
V: TRBV6-2/TRBV6-3
J: TRBJ1-1

DNA: TGTGCCAGCAGCCGGACAGATGAAAAACTGTTTTTT
CDR3: CASSRTDEKLFF
size: many
D: .
V: TRBV7-9
J: TRBJ1-4

DNA: TGTGCCAGCAGTCCCCCCGGCGTAGCGGGGGCTAATGGGGGGTTCTTC
CDR3: CASSPPGVAGANGGFF
size: few
D: TRBD2
V: TRBV28
J: TRBJ2-1

DNA: TGCGCCAGCAGCGCCGGGGCAGGGGGAGAGACCCAGTACTTC
CDR3: CASSAGAGGETQYF
size: few
D: TRBD1
V: TRBV5-1
J: TRBJ2-5

DNA: TGCAGCGTTGAAGATCGTCGGAGCTCTGGGGCCAACGTCCTGACTTTC
CDR3: CSVEDRRSSGANVLTF
size: .
D: .
V: TRBV29-1
J: TRBJ2-6

DNA: TGTGCCACCAGCAGAGAGGGGGCGATGGGATCACCCCTCCACTTT
CDR3: CATSREGAMGSPLHF
size: .
D: .
V: TRBV15
J: TRBJ1-6

DNA: TGTGCCAGCAACACCCTTAGCGGGGGGGCCGGAGAGACCCAGTACTTC
CDR3: CASNTLSGGAGETQYF
size: few
D: TRBD2
V: TRBV3-1
J: TRBJ2-5

DNA: TGTGCCAGCATCAAGCCCGGGGGCGAAGCTTTCTTT
CDR3: CASIKPGGEAFF
size: .
D: .
V: TRBV12-3/TRBV12-4
J: TRBJ1-1

DNA: TGTGCCAGCAGCAAACTAGCGGGGGGGCGCAATGAGCAGTTCTTC
CDR3: CASSKLAGGRNEQFF
size: few
D: TRBD2
V: TRBV11-3
J: TRBJ2-1

DNA: TGTGCCAGCAGTAGTGGAGGGGGCACCTACGAGCAGTACTTC
CDR3: CASSSGGGTYEQYF
size: few
D: .
V: TRBV27
J: TRBJ2-7

DNA: TGTGCCAGCAGATCGACAGCCCCGGGTACTGAAGCTTTCTTT
CDR3: CASRSTAPGTEAFF
size: few
D: .
V: TRBV6-5
J: TRBJ1-1

DNA: TGTGCCAGCAGCCTCCCGGGGGGATATTATGGCTACACCTTC
CDR3: CASSLPGGYYGYTF
size: few
D: .
V: TRBV7-9
J: TRBJ1-2

DNA: TGTGCCAGCAGCTATAGTCGGGGACAGCGGACCTACGAGCAGTACTTC
CDR3: CASSYSRGQRTYEQYF
size: few
D: TRBD1
V: TRBV27
J: TRBJ2-7

DNA: TGTGCCATCAGGAGGACAGATAATTCACCCCTCCACTTT
CDR3: CAIRRTDNSPLHF
size: few
D: .
V: TRBV10-3
J: TRBJ1-6

DNA: TGCAGCGCCATGGGGGGCGCGGACATTCAGTACTTC
CDR3: CSAMGGADIQYF
size: .
D: .
V: TRBV29-1
J: TRBJ2-4

DNA: TGCAGCGTTGGTAGGGGGCCGGATACGCAGTATTTT
CDR3: CSVGRGPDTQYF
size: many
D: TRBD1
V: TRBV29-1
J: TRBJ2-3

DNA: TGTGCCAGCAGCCAAGAGACGGCTTGGCTAGCGGGGGTTGCAGATACGCAGTATTTT
CDR3: CASSQETAWLAGVADTQYF
size: .
D: TRBD2
V: TRBV4-2
J: TRBJ2-3